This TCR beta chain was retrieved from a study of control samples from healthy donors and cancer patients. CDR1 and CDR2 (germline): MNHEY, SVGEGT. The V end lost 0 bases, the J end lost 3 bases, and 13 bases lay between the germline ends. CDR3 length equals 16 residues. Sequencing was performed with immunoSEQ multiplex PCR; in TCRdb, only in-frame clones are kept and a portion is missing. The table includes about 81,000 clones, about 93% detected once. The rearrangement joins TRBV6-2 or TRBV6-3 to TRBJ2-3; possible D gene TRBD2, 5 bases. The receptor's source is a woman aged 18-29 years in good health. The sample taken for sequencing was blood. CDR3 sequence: CASSYSFRGRTDTQYF. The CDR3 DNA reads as TGTGCCAGCAGTTACTCGTTTCGTGGGAGAACAGATACGCAGTATTTT.